The 16 T cell receptor beta chains presented below share a single source sample, sequenced in a study of blood T cells in healthy people across ages. Through a sample-barcoded 5' primer and a J-beta primer mix, a second PCR was run for roughly 7 to 11 cycles. Using its own MiXCR run on the 5' RACE reads, TCRdb lists one record per CDR3 protein. The sample has fewer than 1 million distinct CDR3 sequences; about 42% are singletons. Sequenced sample: blood. These receptors came from a man aged 55 to 70 in good health.

This clonotype was seen more than once but under ten times. This chain joins TRBV3-1 and TRBJ1-2; D is ambiguous. CDR1 and CDR2 (germline): LGHDT, YNNKEL (reference sequence). The CDR3 consists of 14 residues. The V end was cut by 1 base, the J end by 4 bases, with 10 bases between. The CDR3 bases are TGTGCCAGCAGCCAAGCGATGGGCGGCTATGGCTACACCTTC. This translates into CASSQAMGGYGYTF.

The CDR3 DNA sequence: TGTGCCAGCACCCTTGGGGCTGGGGGTTCCTACGAGCAGTACTTC. Protein sequence: CASTLGAGGSYEQYF. V and J are TRBV7-2 and TRBJ2-7; D could derive from TRBD1 or TRBD2 (5 bases each). Germline V gene sequence: CDR1 SGHTA, CDR2 FQGNSA. Trimming removed 7 bases at V and 1 base at J, with 17 bases between. CDR3 length: 15 residues.

In its sample, this clonotype was seen many times. The genes are TRBV4-3 and TRBJ1-5; D gene unclear. Germline V CDR1 and CDR2: LGHNA, YSLEER. The CDR3 sequence is 15 residues long. V dropped 0 bases and J dropped 0 bases, with 6 bases sitting between them. The CDR3 protein is CASSQDQNSNQPQHF. For the CDR3, the DNA is TGCGCCAGCAGCCAAGACCAGAATAGCAATCAGCCCCAGCATTTT.

The gene calls are TRBV15 and TRBJ2-3; 7 bases map to TRBD2. With V trimmed by 1 base and J by 0 bases, 1 base remained unmatched. The CDR3 is made up of 15 amino acids. Germline values: CDR1 LNHNV, CDR2 YYDKDF (reference sequence). The CDR3 here is CATSRGGGSTDTQYF. As DNA, the CDR3 is TGTGCCACCAGCAGAGGCGGGGGAAGCACAGATACGCAGTATTTT.

This clonotype was seen only a few times. The chain carries TRBV4-1 and TRBJ2-1; 8 bases line up with TRBD2. CDR1 is MGHRA and CDR2 is YSYEKL in the germline V gene. The V and J ends lost 4 bases and 6 bases, in that order; junction bases with no gene match: 14. CDR3 length equals 17 residues. DNA for the CDR3: TGCGCCAGCAGCCTTGGGGCGGCTAGCCTAGCGGGCAATGAGCAGTTCTTC. Translated: CASSLGAASLAGNEQFF.

This clonotype was seen a few times. The J gene is TRBJ1-2, the V gene TRBV6-6; no firm D call. Germline loops: CDR1 MNHNY, CDR2 SVGAGI (reference sequence). Trimming pared 6 bases from V and 8 bases from J, leaving 13 bases between. The CDR3 has 12 residues. The CDR3 sequence is CASSQFEGGYTF. The DNA of the CDR3 is TGTGCCAGCAGCCAGTTTGAAGGAGGCTACACCTTC.

This clonotype was seen ten or more times. The chain combines TRBV6-2 or TRBV6-3 with TRBJ2-7; no clear D gene. V shed 5 bases and J shed 0 bases, with 5 bases lying between them. The CDR3 runs 12 residues. Germline CDR1 and CDR2: MNHEY and SVGEGT. The CDR3 coding sequence is TGTGCCAGCAGTGTGGACTCCTACGAGCAGTACTTC. Amino acid sequence: CASSVDSYEQYF.

The rearrangement uses TRBV29-1 and TRBJ2-5, with no clear D. Germline CDR1 and CDR2: SQVTM and ANQGSEA. Trimming took 0 bases from V and 0 from J, leaving 11 bases between them. This CDR3 contains 15 residues. CDR3 in amino acids: CSVEDWQRDQETQYF. Here the CDR3 DNA reads TGCAGCGTTGAAGATTGGCAGCGAGACCAAGAGACCCAGTACTTC. The complete variable domain, with remaining parts taken from reference TRBV29-1 and TRBJ2-5, reads SAVISQKPSRDICQRGTSLTIQCQVDSQVTMMFWYRQQPGQSLTLIATANQGSEATYESGFVIDKFPISRPNLTFSTLTVSNMSPEDSSIYLCSVEDWQRDQETQYFGPGTRLLVL.

This clonotype came up a few times. The chain has TRBV29-1 and TRBJ1-1; D remains unclear. Deletions cut 8 bases from V and 4 bases from J, with 11 bases between. CDR1 and CDR2 (germline): SQVTM, ANQGSEA. CDR3 length: 11 residues. The CDR3 reads CSIGSSTEAFF. Here the CDR3 DNA reads TGCAGCATAGGATCTAGCACTGAAGCTTTCTTT.

Here the CDR3 DNA reads TGTGCCAGTAAACGGGGGTGCAGGGATCCCTACAATGAGCAGTTCTTC. Translated: CASKRGCRDPYNEQFF. This rearrangement joins TRBV7-6 to TRBJ2-1, with D possibly TRBD2 on 6 matching bases. This CDR3 is 16 amino acids long. Per the germline V gene, CDR1 is SGHVS and CDR2 is FNYEAQ. The ends were cut back, 9 bases at V and 2 bases at J, with 20 bases in the middle.

The sample holds a few counts of this clonotype. This chain links TRBV10-3 with TRBJ2-3; the D is unclear. CDR1 is ENHRY, CDR2 SYGVKD, per germline. V lost 0 bases and J lost 10, with 11 bases in between. The CDR3 runs to 13 residues. CDR3 sequence (DNA): TGTGCCATCAGTGAGTCGACGGAAACACCGCAGTATTTT. Its protein product is CAISESTETPQYF.

The CDR3: CASSLPPGTRGDEQFF. In DNA, the CDR3 is TGTGCCAGCAGCTTACCCCCCGGGACTAGGGGCGATGAGCAGTTCTTC. This sequence joins TRBV7-2 and TRBJ2-1; TRBD2 agrees at 8 bases. The CDR3 spans 16 residues. Unmatched junction bases numbered 11, after V lost 2 bases and J lost 8 bases. Germline V CDR1 and CDR2: SGHTA, FQGNSA.

The chain carries TRBV25-1 and TRBJ2-1; TRBD1 or TRBD2 may be the D gene (8 bases each). CDR1 and CDR2 from the germline V gene are MGHDK and SYGVNS. The V end was cut by 6 bases, the J end by 4 bases, with 13 bases between. The CDR3 has 14 residues. The CDR3 DNA is TGTGCCAGCAGGCGGGGGGACAGGTACAATGAGCAGTTCTTC. Translating gives CASRRGDRYNEQFF.

The sample holds a few counts of this clonotype. This chain uses TRBV21-1 with TRBJ2-5; TRBD1 is taken as the D call from the table, unchecked against the DNA. TRBV21-1 is an annotated pseudogene. This CDR3 region has 18 residues. The CDR3 DNA reads as TGTGCCAGCAGCAAAAAGGACTTAGACAGGGAAGACAAAGAGACCCAGTACTTC. Amino acid sequence: CASSKKDLDREDKETQYF.

V and J are TRBV12-3 or TRBV12-4 and TRBJ1-3; 7 bases are a match to TRBD1. The CDR3 contains 15 residues. Germline trimming cut 6 bases from V and 4 bases from J; bases unmatched to any gene: 9. Written as DNA, the CDR3 is TGTGCCAGCAGGGGACCCGGGACAGAGGGAAACACCATATATTTT. This codes for CASRGPGTEGNTIYF.

Worth noting for this clonotype: This sequence may be a read error, since a much larger clone differs from it by one base. The chain uses TRBV6-6 and TRBJ1-5; D perhaps matches TRBD1 (6 bases). Germline lookup yields CDR1 MNHNY and CDR2 SVGAGI (reference sequence). The CDR3 is 14 residues long. The CDR3, as DNA: TGTGCCAGCAGTTCCCCCAAGGGGGATCAGCCCCAGCAATTT. Translating gives CASSSPKGDQPQQF.